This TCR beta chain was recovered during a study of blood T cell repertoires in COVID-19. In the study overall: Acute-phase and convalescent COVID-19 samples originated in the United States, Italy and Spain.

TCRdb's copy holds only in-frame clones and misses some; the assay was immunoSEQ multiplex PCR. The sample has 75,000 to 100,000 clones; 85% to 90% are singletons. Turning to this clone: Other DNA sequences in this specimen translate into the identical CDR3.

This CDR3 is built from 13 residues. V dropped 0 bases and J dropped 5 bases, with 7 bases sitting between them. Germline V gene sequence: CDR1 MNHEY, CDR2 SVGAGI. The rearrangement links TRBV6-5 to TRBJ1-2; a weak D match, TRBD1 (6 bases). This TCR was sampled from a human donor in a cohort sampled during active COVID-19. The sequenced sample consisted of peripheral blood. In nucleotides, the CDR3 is TGTGCCAGCAGTTACTCAACAGGGTATGGCTACACCTTC. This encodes CASSYSTGYGYTF.